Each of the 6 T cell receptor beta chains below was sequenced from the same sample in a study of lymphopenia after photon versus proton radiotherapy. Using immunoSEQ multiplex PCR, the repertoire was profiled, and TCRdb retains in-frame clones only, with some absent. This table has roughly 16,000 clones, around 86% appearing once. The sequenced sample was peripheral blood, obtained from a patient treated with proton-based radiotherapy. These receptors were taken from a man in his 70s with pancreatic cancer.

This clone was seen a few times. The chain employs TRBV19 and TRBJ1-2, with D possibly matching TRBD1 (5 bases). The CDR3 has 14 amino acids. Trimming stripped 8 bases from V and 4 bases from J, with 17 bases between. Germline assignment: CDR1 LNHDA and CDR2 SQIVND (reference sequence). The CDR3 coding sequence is TGTGCCAGTGAGACGGCAACCGGGGCCTATGGCTACACCTTC. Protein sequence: CASETATGAYGYTF.

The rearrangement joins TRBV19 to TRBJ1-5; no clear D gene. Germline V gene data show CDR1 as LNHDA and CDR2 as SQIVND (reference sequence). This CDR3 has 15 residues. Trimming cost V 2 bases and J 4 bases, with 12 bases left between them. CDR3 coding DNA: TGTGCCAGTAGTATACTCCCCGGTCTTAATCAGCCCCAGCATTTT. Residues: CASSILPGLNQPQHF.

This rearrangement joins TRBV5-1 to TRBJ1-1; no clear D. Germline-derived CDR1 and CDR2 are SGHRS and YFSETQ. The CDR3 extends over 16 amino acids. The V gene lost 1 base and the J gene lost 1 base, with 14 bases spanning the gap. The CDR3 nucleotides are TGCGCCAGCAGCTTGTTTCGGTCGGGTCGGAACACTGAAGCTTTCTTT. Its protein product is CASSLFRSGRNTEAFF.

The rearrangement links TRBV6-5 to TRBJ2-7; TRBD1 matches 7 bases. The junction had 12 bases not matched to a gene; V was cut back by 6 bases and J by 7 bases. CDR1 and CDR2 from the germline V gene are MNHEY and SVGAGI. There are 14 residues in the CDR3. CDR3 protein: CASSYLKGAGEQYF. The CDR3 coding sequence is TGTGCCAGCAGCTACCTAAAGGGGGCTGGTGAGCAGTACTTC.

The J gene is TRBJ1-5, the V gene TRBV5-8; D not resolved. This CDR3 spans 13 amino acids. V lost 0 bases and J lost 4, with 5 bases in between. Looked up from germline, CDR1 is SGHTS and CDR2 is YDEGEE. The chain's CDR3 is CASSLARNQPQHF. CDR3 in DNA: TGTGCCAGCAGCTTGGCCAGAAATCAGCCCCAGCATTTT. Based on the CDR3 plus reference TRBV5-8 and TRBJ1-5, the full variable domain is EAGVTQSPTHLIKTRGQQATLRCSPISGHTSVYWYQQALGLGLQFLLWYDEGEERNRGNFPPRFSGRQFPNYSSELNVNALELEDSALYLCASSLARNQPQHFGDGTRLSIL.

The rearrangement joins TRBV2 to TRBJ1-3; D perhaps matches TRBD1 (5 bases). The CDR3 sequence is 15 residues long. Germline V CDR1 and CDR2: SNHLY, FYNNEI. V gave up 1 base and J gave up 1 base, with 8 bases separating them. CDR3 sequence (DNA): TGTGCCAGCAGTGAAGTCGAGGGGTCTGGAAACACCATATATTTT. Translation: CASSEVEGSGNTIYF.